A selection of T cell receptor beta chains follows, all from one sample in a study of blood T cell repertoires in COVID-19. Using immunoSEQ multiplex PCR, the repertoire was profiled, and TCRdb retains in-frame clones only, with some absent. Of approximately 270,000 clones listed, roughly 86% are singletons. The sample consisted of peripheral blood. Source of these receptors: a man aged 40-49 years with active or convalescent COVID-19. CDR3s include the opening cysteine and the closing phenylalanine or tryptophan. D genes are given only for firm matches. Size is omitted from some rows. Given values are once, few, many or a class for expanded clones.

CDR3nt: TGTGCCAGCAGTGCCTACAGGGGAGTGAACGAGCAGTACTTC; CDR3aa: CASSAYRGVNEQYF; len: 14; d_gene: TRBD1; j_gene: TRBJ2-7; v_gene: TRBV2; abundance: NA
CDR3nt: TGTGCCAGTAGTATAGTCCTACGGGGGAATTCACCCCTCCACTTT; CDR3aa: CASSIVLRGNSPLHF; len: 15; d_gene: NA; j_gene: TRBJ1-6; v_gene: TRBV19; abundance: NA
CDR3nt: TGTGCCAGCAGTTACTTACTAGCGGGGGGGCTGGATACGCAGTATTTT; CDR3aa: CASSYLLAGGLDTQYF; len: 16; d_gene: TRBD2; j_gene: TRBJ2-3; v_gene: TRBV6-6; abundance: NA
CDR3nt: TGTGCCAGCAGTGCGGGACAGGGCCCTTACAATGAGCAGTTCTTC; CDR3aa: CASSAGQGPYNEQFF; len: 15; d_gene: TRBD1; j_gene: TRBJ2-1; v_gene: TRBV27; abundance: few
CDR3nt: TGTGCCAGTAGTATTAGCGGGGGCTCCTACAATGAGCAGTTCTTC; CDR3aa: CASSISGGSYNEQFF; len: 15; d_gene: TRBD2; j_gene: TRBJ2-1; v_gene: TRBV19; abundance: NA
CDR3nt: TGTGCCAGCAGCTTGGCCGGGACAGCCAATCAGCCCCAGCATTTT; CDR3aa: CASSLAGTANQPQHF; len: 15; d_gene: TRBD1; j_gene: TRBJ1-5; v_gene: TRBV5-4; abundance: NA
CDR3nt: TGTGCCAGCAGCGCCCGACAGGGAACAAATGAAAAACTGTTTTTT; CDR3aa: CASSARQGTNEKLFF; len: 15; d_gene: TRBD1; j_gene: TRBJ1-4; v_gene: TRBV7-9; abundance: NA
CDR3nt: TGTGCCAGCAGTGAAGCTACCGGGATCTATGGCTACACCTTC; CDR3aa: CASSEATGIYGYTF; len: 14; d_gene: NA; j_gene: TRBJ1-2; v_gene: TRBV6-1; abundance: NA
CDR3nt: TGTGCCAGCAGTTCCGGGACAGGGGCGCACACTGAAGCTTTCTTT; CDR3aa: CASSSGTGAHTEAFF; len: 15; d_gene: TRBD1; j_gene: TRBJ1-1; v_gene: TRBV28; abundance: NA
CDR3nt: TGCAGTGCACCCTTCGGAGAGACCCAGTACTTC; CDR3aa: CSAPFGETQYF; len: 11; d_gene: NA; j_gene: TRBJ2-5; v_gene: TRBV20-1; abundance: NA
CDR3nt: TGCGCCAGCAGCCCTAGCGGGAGTAGCGCCGGGGAGCTGTTTTTT; CDR3aa: CASSPSGSSAGELFF; len: 15; d_gene: TRBD2; j_gene: TRBJ2-2; v_gene: TRBV10-2; abundance: NA